The 21 T cell receptor beta chains given below trace back to one sample, sequenced in a study of T cell responses to AZD1222 COVID-19 vaccine (dated by TCRdb to the early 2020s). The sample's time point label, decoded: baseline before first vaccination. Libraries were built with the immunoSEQ multiplex PCR assay. This is the immuneACCESS table as TCRdb keeps it, with only in-frame sequences that have V and J called. A part of the clones is gone; compared with another copy, unresolved V genes explain less than half, and the rest is unexplained. Counted in this sample were 100,000 to 150,000 clones; less than 95% of them appeared once. The ten largest clones capture more than 6% of the sample. The source was peripheral blood, collected on day 0 of AZD1222 vaccination. The receptors originated from an adult in good health.

The chain links TRBV11-2 to TRBJ2-5; TRBD1 matches 7 bases. Germline V gene sequence: CDR1 SGHAT, CDR2 FQNNGV. The CDR3 has 15 residues. J lost 4 bases, V lost 3 bases, and 8 bases had no gene match. CDR3 sequence: CASSFGPGGGETQYF. The DNA of the CDR3 is TGTGCCAGCAGCTTCGGTCCAGGGGGTGGAGAGACCCAGTACTTC.

This chain connects TRBV28 to TRBJ1-5, with 8 bases fitting TRBD1. The CDR3 has 14 amino acids. Per the germline V gene, CDR1 is MDHEN and CDR2 is SYDVKM. The V and J ends lost 6 bases and 7 bases, in that order; junction bases with no gene match: 8. As DNA, the CDR3 is TGTGCCAGCAGCACGCAGGGGGCGGGGCAGCCCCAGCATTTT. It is translated as CASSTQGAGQPQHF.

Here the CDR3 reads CASSLGRGGAAYNEQFF. The CDR3 DNA sequence: TGTGCCAGCAGCTTAGGCCGGGGGGGGGCTGCGTACAATGAGCAGTTCTTC. V and J are TRBV11-2 and TRBJ2-1; 8 bases agree with TRBD2. V gave up 1 base and J gave up 4 bases; unmatched junction bases: 9. This CDR3 region has 17 residues. Germline V gives CDR1 SGHAT, CDR2 FQNNGV.

This clone has more than one count but fewer than ten. The gene calls are TRBV28 and TRBJ2-7, with TRBD2 identical over 9 bases. Germline CDR1 is MDHEN and CDR2 is SYDVKM. The CDR3 extends over 16 amino acids. The junction had 12 bases not matched to a gene; V was cut back by 5 bases and J by 4 bases. CDR3 sequence: CASSPLRMSGRYEQYF. DNA for the CDR3: TGTGCCAGCAGTCCCCTAAGGATGAGCGGGAGGTACGAGCAGTACTTC.

The chain uses TRBV29-1 and TRBJ2-7; 7 nucleotides match TRBD2. J was trimmed by 0 bases and V by 7 bases; bases with no gene match: 9. From germline, CDR1 is SQVTM and CDR2 ANQGSEA. CDR3 size: 14 residues. CDR3 DNA: TGCAGCGCCGCCCGGACTAGTCCCTCCTACGAGCAGTACTTC. This translates into CSAARTSPSYEQYF.

The V and J genes are TRBV27 and TRBJ1-2; 10 positions agree with TRBD1. This CDR3 spans 15 amino acids. The germline CDR1 and CDR2 sequences are MNHEY and SMNVEV (reference sequence). The V and J ends lost 4 bases and 4 bases, in that order; junction bases with no gene match: 6. CDR3 loop: CASSSRQGAGYGYTF. For the CDR3, the DNA is TGTGCCAGCAGTTCCCGACAGGGGGCCGGCTATGGCTACACCTTC.

This chain uses TRBV9 with TRBJ2-5; 12 nucleotides line up with TRBD2. The CDR3 totals 13 residues. V lost 0 bases, J lost 13 bases, and 4 bases stayed unmatched. CDR1 and CDR2 from the germline V gene are SGDLS and YYNGEE. The CDR3 sequence: CASSVGASGRAYF. The CDR3 DNA reads as TGTGCCAGCAGCGTAGGGGCTAGCGGGAGGGCGTACTTC.

This rearrangement joins TRBV18 to TRBJ2-4; the D gene is possibly TRBD2 (5 bases). Germline-derived CDR1 and CDR2 are KGHSH and LQKENI. This CDR3 is built from 16 residues. Trimming took 1 base from V and 0 from J, leaving 10 bases between them. The CDR3 protein is CASSPRSRVAKNIQYF. CDR3 nucleotide sequence: TGTGCCAGCTCACCACGGTCGAGGGTAGCCAAAAACATTCAGTACTTC. The whole variable domain, remainder taken from reference TRBV18 and TRBJ2-4, is NAGVMQNPRHLVRRRGQEARLRCSPMKGHSHVYWYRQLPEEGLKFMVYLQKENIIDESGMPKERFSAEFPKEGPSILRIQQVVRGDSAAYFCASSPRSRVAKNIQYFGAGTRLSVL.

The rearrangement links TRBV28 to TRBJ1-4; no firm D call. Trimming shortened V by 10 bases and J by 8 bases, and 26 bases separated the two germline ends. The CDR3 runs 16 residues. Germline lookup yields CDR1 MDHEN and CDR2 SYDVKM. The CDR3 region is CATFREKALGLEKLFF. CDR3 DNA sequence: TGTGCCACCTTTAGGGAGAAGGCTTTGGGTCTAGAAAAACTGTTTTTT.

The chain links TRBV5-5 to TRBJ1-3, with 9 bases fitting TRBD1. CDR1 is SGHKS and CDR2 is YYEKEE in the germline V gene (reference sequence). The CDR3 consists of 15 residues. The trim removed 1 base at V and 3 bases at J, leaving 2 bases unmatched. CDR3 nucleotides: TGTGCCAGCAGCTTGACAGGGGGCTTTGGAAACACCATATATTTT. Its translation is CASSLTGGFGNTIYF.

The chain joins TRBV10-3 to TRBJ2-1; 13 bases agree with TRBD2. Germline V gene data show CDR1 as ENHRY and CDR2 as SYGVKD. V gave up 7 bases and J gave up 2 bases; unmatched junction bases: 5. The CDR3 has 16 residues. CDR3 residues: CAITRTSGSTYNEQFF. The CDR3 DNA is TGTGCCATCACCCGGACTAGCGGGAGTACCTACAATGAGCAGTTCTTC.

The CDR3 here is CASSQLNRVRANTIYF. In DNA, the CDR3 is TGTGCCAGCAGCCAACTCAACAGGGTGAGAGCCAACACCATATATTTT. V and J are TRBV2 and TRBJ1-3; D perhaps matches TRBD1 (6 bases). The ends were cut back, 6 bases at V and 7 bases at J, with 22 bases in the middle. CDR3 length: 16 amino acids. Looked up from germline, CDR1 is SNHLY and CDR2 is FYNNEI.

V and J are TRBV11-2 and TRBJ2-1; the D is unclear. The CDR3 has 15 residues. V was trimmed by 5 bases and J by 3 bases, leaving 14 bases between them. In germline, CDR1 is SGHAT, CDR2 FQNNGV. CDR3 region: CASSRSRNSYNEQFF. The CDR3 region has the DNA TGTGCCAGCAGCAGGAGCAGGAACAGCTACAATGAGCAGTTCTTC.

The chain combines TRBV4-1 with TRBJ2-5; D gene ambiguous. Deletions cut 0 bases from V and 5 bases from J, with 10 bases between. This CDR3 is built from 14 residues. Germline V CDR1 and CDR2: MGHRA, YSYEKL. CDR3 sequence: CASSQEAVQETQYF. CDR3 in DNA: TGCGCCAGCAGCCAAGAGGCCGTCCAGGAGACCCAGTACTTC.

The V and J genes are TRBV27 and TRBJ2-2; D unresolved. Trimming stripped 3 bases from V and 0 bases from J, with 11 bases between. CDR1 MNHEY and CDR2 SMNVEV come from the germline V gene (reference sequence). The CDR3 loop spans 16 amino acids. CDR3 DNA: TGTGCCAGCAGTTTTAGGGCTAGAACGAACACCGGGGAGCTGTTTTTT. Protein sequence: CASSFRARTNTGELFF.

J is TRBJ2-5 and V is TRBV5-6; D gene ambiguous. Trimming removed 0 bases at V and 3 bases at J, with 9 bases between. Germline lookup yields CDR1 SGHDT and CDR2 YYEEEE. The CDR3 is made up of 14 amino acids. The CDR3 DNA follows: TGTGCCAGCAGCTTGGCGGGTTGGAAAGAGACCCAGTACTTC. Protein sequence: CASSLAGWKETQYF.

The sample holds one count of this clone. This chain uses TRBV5-8 with TRBJ1-3; no clear D gene. Trimming left V 0 bases short and J 0 bases short, with 7 bases between. This CDR3 is 15 amino acids long. The germline V gene has CDR1 SGHTS and CDR2 YDEGEE. The CDR3: CASSLAGYSGNTIYF. The CDR3 DNA sequence: TGTGCCAGCAGCTTGGCCGGATACTCTGGAAACACCATATATTTT.

The chain employs TRBV3-1 (or the pseudogene TRBV3-2) and TRBJ2-5; no clear D. CDR1 LGHDT and CDR2 YNNKEL come from the germline V gene (reference sequence). V lost 7 bases and J lost 2, with 17 bases in between. This CDR3 is 15 amino acids long. The chain's CDR3 is CASTPGPGAQETQYF. The DNA of the CDR3 is TGTGCCAGCACCCCGGGCCCAGGAGCTCAAGAGACCCAGTACTTC.

The CDR3 spells CASSLGQGTYNEQFF. In DNA form, the CDR3 reads TGTGCCAGCAGCTTGGGTCAGGGGACCTACAATGAGCAGTTCTTC. The chain employs TRBV5-6 and TRBJ2-1; D possibly corresponds to TRBD1 (6 bases). V dropped 0 bases and J dropped 2 bases, with 9 bases sitting between them. Germline loops: CDR1 SGHDT, CDR2 YYEEEE. The CDR3 is 15 residues long.

This chain joins TRBV9 and TRBJ2-2, with D hard to call. V was trimmed by 0 bases and J by 2 bases, leaving 5 bases between them. Germline CDR1 is SGDLS and CDR2 is YYNGEE. This CDR3 has 14 amino acids. CDR3 coding DNA: TGTGCCAGCAGCGTAGGGCTAAACACCGGGGAGCTGTTTTTT. It is translated as CASSVGLNTGELFF. Based on the CDR3 plus reference TRBV9 and TRBJ2-2, the full variable domain is DSGVTQTPKHLITATGQRVTLRCSPRSGDLSVYWYQQSLDQGLQFLIQYYNGEERAKGNILERFSAQQFPDLHSELNLSSLELGDSALYFCASSVGLNTGELFFGEGSRLTVL.

The CDR3 region has the DNA TGTGCCAGCAGTGAAAACAGCCATAGCAATCAGCCCCAGCATTTT. Translated, it gives CASSENSHSNQPQHF. The V gene is TRBV2, the J gene TRBJ1-5, with no clear D. With 2 bases removed from V and 0 bases from J, the gap between germline ends came to 8 bases. Germline V gene lookup returns CDR1 SNHLY and CDR2 FYNNEI. CDR3 length equals 15 residues. Filled out from reference TRBV2 and TRBJ1-5, the complete variable domain reads EPEVTQTPSHQVTQMGQEVILRCVPISNHLYFYWYRQILGQKVEFLVSFYNNEISEKSEIFDDQFSVERPDGSNFTLKIRSTKLEDSAMYFCASSENSHSNQPQHFGDGTRLSIL.